This T cell receptor beta chain was captured by sequencing in a study of blood T cell repertoires in COVID-19. On the study more broadly: The United States, Italy and Spain provided the acute and convalescent COVID-19 samples. PBMCs, B-cell-depleted T cells, or T cells provided the cDNA or gDNA that made up the material.

V was trimmed by 6 bases and J by 2 bases, leaving 11 bases between them. From germline, CDR1 is MNHEY and CDR2 SMNVEV (reference sequence). There are 13 residues in the CDR3. Authors' data handling: Amplification with reference gene primers provided the estimates of nucleated cell counts. Only in-frame clones appear in the TCRdb table, and some are missing; sequencing was by immunoSEQ multiplex PCR. V and J calls and clone size are given by that table; D and trimming were obtained from the DNA. The table lists about 150,000 clones, 82% of them singletons. This sequence originates from a human donor with acute or convalescent COVID-19. The donor label of this sample is uncertain. The J gene is TRBJ2-7, the V gene TRBV27; D unresolved. Sequencing used peripheral blood. CDR3 DNA sequence: TGTGCCAGCAGCCCCCTTAATGCCTACGAGCAGTACTTC. It codes for CASSPLNAYEQYF.